This T cell receptor (beta chain) was retrieved from a study of cytomegalovirus exposure and HLA in healthy donors. Clones were read by immunoSEQ multiplex PCR, and TCRdb kept only the in-frame ones, dropping some. The sample has around 95,000 clones; 85% are singletons. From germline, CDR1 is GTSNPN and CDR2 SVGIG (reference sequence). This CDR3 is built from 13 residues. Trimming cost V 3 bases and J 5 bases, with 13 bases left between them. The sample taken for sequencing was PBMCs. The origin of this receptor is a man aged 18 to 30 in good health and CMV-seropositive. The chain combines TRBV30 with TRBJ1-2; D is uncertain. The CDR3 sequence is CAWRETATYGYTF. CDR3 nucleotides: TGTGCCTGGAGGGAGACGGCTACTTATGGCTACACCTTC.